These 17 T cell receptor beta chains came from one sample sequenced in a study of T cells after posttransplantation cyclophosphamide. The table came from immunoSEQ multiplex PCR; TCRdb's copy has only in-frame clones and leaves some out. The sample gives about 6,900 clones, roughly 98% of which show up once; 0.5% is in the top ten. Sequencing was done on a sample of naive CD8+ T cells sorted from PBMCs. The receptors shown here come from a woman aged 30 to 39 in good health and a related stem cell transplant donor.

This clone was seen once. The rearrangement links TRBV21-1 to TRBJ2-5; TRBD2, the table's D call, was not compared with the DNA. TRBV21-1 is classified as a pseudogene. CDR3 length: 16 residues. CDR3 in DNA: TGTGCCAGCAGCATGTGGACTAGCGGGGACAAAGAGACCCAGTACTTC. Amino acid sequence: CASSMWTSGDKETQYF.

The chain carries TRBV9 and TRBJ1-2; 8 bases match TRBD1. Germline CDR1 is SGDLS and CDR2 is YYNGEE. The junction had 3 bases not matched to a gene; V was cut back by 2 bases and J by 6 bases. This CDR3 contains 13 residues. CDR3 DNA sequence: TGTGCCAGCAGCGTGATGACAGGGGATGGCTACACCTTC. This gives the protein CASSVMTGDGYTF.

The chain recombines TRBV27 with TRBJ2-1; 11 nucleotides align to TRBD2. This CDR3 is built from 14 residues. V lost 6 bases to trimming and J lost 8 bases; unmatched junction nucleotides: 6. Germline lookup yields CDR1 MNHEY and CDR2 SMNVEV (reference sequence). The CDR3 sequence is CASRPSGGPDEQFF. The CDR3 bases are TGTGCCAGCAGACCTAGCGGGGGGCCGGATGAGCAGTTCTTC.

This chain links TRBV5-3 with TRBJ2-4; perhaps TRBD2 as D (7 bases). TRBV5-3 is reported as an ORF; its role is uncertain. V lost 1 base, J lost 0 bases, and 20 bases lay in between. The CDR3 sequence is 19 residues long. The CDR3: CARSLTSLGGELAKNIQYF. The CDR3 DNA is TGTGCCAGAAGCTTGACCTCGCTAGGGGGGGAGCTAGCCAAAAACATTCAGTACTTC.

The chain recombines TRBV13 with TRBJ2-1, with D possibly TRBD2 on 5 matching bases. The CDR3 is 15 amino acids. Germline V gene data show CDR1 as PRHDT and CDR2 as FYEKMQ (reference sequence). V was cut by 10 bases and J by 5 bases, with 21 bases left in between. CDR3 protein: CATLVASTGNNEQFF. The CDR3, as DNA: TGTGCCACCCTGGTGGCGTCGACGGGGAACAATGAGCAGTTCTTC.

The rearrangement links TRBV6-5 to TRBJ2-7, with TRBD2 identical over 9 bases. Germline V gives CDR1 MNHEY, CDR2 SVGAGI. J gave up 4 bases and V 6 bases, and 4 bases lay outside the gene matches. The CDR3 consists of 13 residues. The CDR3 DNA is TGTGCCAGCAGATTAGCGGGGGCTTACGAGCAGTACTTC. Translated: CASRLAGAYEQYF.

This sequence joins TRBV4-3 and TRBJ2-3; D unresolved. This CDR3 is built from 13 residues. V lost 4 bases to trimming and J lost 4 bases, with 9 bases between them. Germline V lookup: CDR1 LGHNA, CDR2 YSLEER. The CDR3 loop is CASSRILPDTQYF. The CDR3 nucleotides read TGCGCCAGCAGCCGTATTCTTCCAGATACGCAGTATTTT.

V and J are TRBV6-1 and TRBJ1-2; TRBD1 agrees at 7 bases. Trimming at V came to 5 bases and at J to 3 bases, leaving 9 bases not matched to a gene. The CDR3 is 15 amino acids. The germline V gene encodes CDR1 MNHNS and CDR2 SASEGT. The CDR3 region has the DNA TGTGCCAGCAGTTCTCGGGACAGTGGGGACTATGGCTACACCTTC. Translation gives CASSSRDSGDYGYTF.

The rearrangement joins TRBV7-9 to TRBJ1-1; TRBD1 aligns across 7 bases. CDR1 is SEHNR and CDR2 is FQNEAQ in the germline V gene (reference sequence). Trimming at V came to 4 bases and at J to 1 base, leaving 3 bases not matched to a gene. This CDR3 region has 14 residues. This CDR3 is CASSYRDRNTEAFF. CDR3 in DNA: TGTGCCAGCAGCTATCGGGACAGGAACACTGAAGCTTTCTTT.

In its sample, this clone was seen once. This chain uses TRBV5-5 with TRBJ2-2; 8 nucleotides agree with TRBD1. V was pared by 4 bases and J by 4 bases, with 9 bases of the junction left unmatched. This CDR3 spans 16 amino acids. CDR1 is SGHKS, CDR2 YYEKEE, per germline (reference sequence). CDR3 bases: TGTGCCAGCAGCACCGCTTGGGACAGGAGCACCGGGGAGCTGTTTTTT. Amino acids: CASSTAWDRSTGELFF. Together with reference TRBV5-5 and TRBJ2-2, the CDR3 gives the full variable domain: DAGVTQSPTHLIKTRGQQVTLRCSPISGHKSVSWYQQVLGQGPQFIFQYYEKEERGRGNFPDRFSARQFPNYSSELNVNALLLGDSALYLCASSTAWDRSTGELFFGEGSRLTVL.

The J gene is TRBJ2-1, the V gene TRBV28; 9 bases fit TRBD2. The CDR3 sequence is 20 residues long. Per germline, CDR1 MDHEN and CDR2 SYDVKM. The V gene end was trimmed by 7 bases and the J gene end by 0 bases; junction bases not matched to a gene: 19. CDR3 bases: TGTGCCAGCACCTCCGGCTCGCCCAGCGGGGGGCTCAGCTCCTACAATGAGCAGTTCTTC. It specifies CASTSGSPSGGLSSYNEQFF.

The CDR3 DNA follows: TGTGCCAGCAGCTTATTAGGAGCAGATACGCAGTATTTT. Its translation: CASSLLGADTQYF. The chain has TRBV7-3 and TRBJ2-3; no reliable D call. The CDR3 spans 13 residues. The germline V gene has CDR1 SGHTA and CDR2 FQGTGA. V was clipped by 2 bases and J by 4 bases, with 7 bases between them.

The V call is TRBV5-4, the J call TRBJ1-4; weak D call: TRBD1 (5 bases). This CDR3 has 14 residues. The germline V gene encodes CDR1 SGHNT and CDR2 YYREEE (reference sequence). V lost 2 bases, J lost 4 bases, and 9 bases lay in between. The CDR3 spells CASSFRGDNEKLFF. DNA for the CDR3: TGTGCCAGCAGCTTTCGGGGGGATAATGAAAAACTGTTTTTT.

The CDR3 loop reads CASSQDRSGGADTQYF. The CDR3 DNA sequence: TGTGCCAGCAGCCAAGATCGTAGCGGGGGTGCGGATACGCAGTATTTT. V is TRBV4-2 and J is TRBJ2-3, with 9 bases matching TRBD2. Germline values: CDR1 LGHNA, CDR2 YNFKEQ. This CDR3 spans 16 amino acids. Germline trimming cut 0 bases from V and 6 bases from J; bases unmatched to any gene: 7.

V and J are TRBV7-9 and TRBJ2-2, with D unclear. The ends were cut back, 3 bases at V and 5 bases at J, with 4 bases in the middle. This CDR3 contains 12 residues. The germline V gene has CDR1 SEHNR and CDR2 FQNEAQ (reference sequence). CDR3 amino acids: CASSFGTGELFF. CDR3 sequence (DNA): TGTGCCAGCAGCTTCGGGACCGGGGAGCTGTTTTTT. Filled out from reference TRBV7-9 and TRBJ2-2, the complete variable domain reads DTGVSQNPRHKITKRGQNVTFRCDPISEHNRLYWYRQTLGQGPEFLTYFQNEAQLEKSRLLSDRFSAERPKGSFSTLEIQRTEQGDSAMYLCASSFGTGELFFGEGSRLTVL.

J is TRBJ2-1 and V is TRBV5-1, with 12 positions matching TRBD1. There are 17 residues in the CDR3. CDR1 SGHRS and CDR2 YFSETQ come from the germline V gene. The ends lost 2 bases at V and 5 bases at J; junction bases unmatched: 8. In DNA, the CDR3 is TGCGCCAGCAGCTTAATACCGGGACAGGGGGCCCACAATGAGCAGTTCTTC. Protein: CASSLIPGQGAHNEQFF. Variable domain in full (rest from reference TRBV5-1 and TRBJ2-1): KAGVTQTPRYLIKTRGQQVTLSCSPISGHRSVSWYQQTPGQGLQFLFEYFSETQRNKGNFPGRFSGRQFSNSRSEMNVSTLELGDSALYLCASSLIPGQGAHNEQFFGPGTRLTVL.

The chain combines TRBV7-9 with TRBJ2-1; TRBD2 is a possible D gene (6 bases). Deletions cut 5 bases from V and 8 bases from J, with 13 bases between. CDR3 length: 13 amino acids. The germline gives CDR1 SEHNR, CDR2 FQNEAQ (reference sequence). For the CDR3, the DNA is TGTGCCAGCAGCCCAACTAGCCCCCATGAGCAGTTCTTC. Translated, it gives CASSPTSPHEQFF.